This T cell receptor (beta chain) was profiled in a study of blood T cell repertoires in COVID-19. For the study at large: Sites across the United States, Italy and Spain contributed samples from acute and convalescent COVID-19. PBMCs, B-cell-depleted T cells, or T cells provided the cDNA or gDNA that made up the material.

Original methodology: The assay estimated nucleated cells by amplifying reference gene primers. The repertoire was sequenced with immunoSEQ multiplex PCR; TCRdb's copy has only in-frame clones and lacks some. Clonal size and the V and J genes are those of that table, whereas D and trimming came from the DNA. Counted here are 100,000 or so clones, about 89% occurring once; the ten biggest clones make up 15% to 20%. The clonotype comes from a man in his fifties or sixties with acute or convalescent COVID-19. Sequenced material: peripheral blood.

The CDR3 region is CASNPGAVDTQYF. As DNA, the CDR3 is TGTGCCAGCAACCCAGGGGCGGTAGATACGCAGTATTTT. The rearrangement joins TRBV25-1 to TRBJ2-3, with D perhaps matching TRBD1 (6 bases). Germline lookup yields CDR1 MGHDK and CDR2 SYGVNS. The CDR3 is made up of 13 amino acids. V lost 7 bases and J 5 bases, leaving 13 bases between the germline ends.